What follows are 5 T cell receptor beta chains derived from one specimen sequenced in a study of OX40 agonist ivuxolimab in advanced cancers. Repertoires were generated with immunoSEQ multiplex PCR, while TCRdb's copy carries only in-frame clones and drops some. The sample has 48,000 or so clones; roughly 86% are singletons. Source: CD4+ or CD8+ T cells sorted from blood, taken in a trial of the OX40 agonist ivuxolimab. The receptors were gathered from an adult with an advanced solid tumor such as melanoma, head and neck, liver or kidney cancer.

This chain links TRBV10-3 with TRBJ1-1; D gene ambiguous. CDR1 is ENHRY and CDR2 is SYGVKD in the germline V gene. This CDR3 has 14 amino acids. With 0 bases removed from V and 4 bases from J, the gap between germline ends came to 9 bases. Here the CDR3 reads CAISESKEGTEAFF. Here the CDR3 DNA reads TGTGCCATCAGTGAGTCGAAGGAGGGCACTGAAGCTTTCTTT.

The CDR3 sequence is CASRTDRLSGEQYF. CDR3 coding DNA: TGTGCCAGCAGGACGGACAGGCTTTCGGGTGAGCAGTACTTC. The chain links TRBV6-1 to TRBJ2-7, with TRBD1 matching over 7 bases. In germline, CDR1 is MNHNS, CDR2 SASEGT. CDR3 size: 14 residues. Trimming removed 6 bases from V and 7 bases from J; junction bases left unmatched: 12.

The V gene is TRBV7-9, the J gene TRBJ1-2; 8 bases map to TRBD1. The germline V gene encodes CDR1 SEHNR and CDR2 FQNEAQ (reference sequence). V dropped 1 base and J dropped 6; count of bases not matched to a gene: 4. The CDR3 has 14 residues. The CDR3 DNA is TGTGCCAGCAGCTTAGGACAGGGGATTGATGGCTACACCTTC. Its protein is CASSLGQGIDGYTF.

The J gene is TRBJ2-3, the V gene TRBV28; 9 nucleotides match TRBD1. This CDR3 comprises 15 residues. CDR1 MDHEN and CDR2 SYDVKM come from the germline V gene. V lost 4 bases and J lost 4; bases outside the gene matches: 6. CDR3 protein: CASSSQGAESDTQYF. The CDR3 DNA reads TGTGCCAGCAGTTCACAGGGGGCGGAGTCAGATACGCAGTATTTT.

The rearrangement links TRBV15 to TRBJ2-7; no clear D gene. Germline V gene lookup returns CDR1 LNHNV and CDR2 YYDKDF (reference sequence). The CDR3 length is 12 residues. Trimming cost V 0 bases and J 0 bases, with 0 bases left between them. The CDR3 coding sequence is TGTGCCACCAGCAGAGACTCCTACGAGCAGTACTTC. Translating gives CATSRDSYEQYF.